The entry below gives a single TCR beta chain sequence along with its context. Antigen specificity is unknown. The record originates from a study of shared clonotypes between healthy human individuals. Regarding the study as a whole: Richness estimates generally favored naive over memory subsets.

TCRdb's table, derived via immunoSEQ multiplex PCR, lists solely in-frame clones and lacks some. This table holds 1,400,000 or so clones, less than 99% found once. Germline V gene data show CDR1 as LGHNA and CDR2 as YSLEER. V lost 2 bases, J lost 2 bases, and 2 bases lay in between. The CDR3 has 12 residues. V and J are TRBV4-3 and TRBJ2-3; D unclear. Sequencing was carried out using naive CD4+ T cells sorted from blood. Subset of the sample: CD45RA+ positively selected. The sequence was collected from a young man in good health. The CDR3 is CASSQNTDTQYF. Here the CDR3 DNA reads TGCGCCAGCAGCCAAAACACAGATACGCAGTATTTT.